The rows below give T cell receptor beta chains drawn from one sample of a study of T cells in localized non-small cell lung cancer. Assay used: immunoSEQ multiplex PCR; TCRdb lists only in-frame clones, some missing. This sample has about 78,000 clones, with 80% to 90% found just once. The input for sequencing was peripheral blood, taken before any cancer treatment. The origin of the receptors is a man aged 40 to 70 with stage I lung adenocarcinoma. Each CDR3 is given with its conserved first and last residue. D genes are given only for firm matches. Size is stated for part of the rows, as once, few or many counts, or as a class when the clone is expanded.

CDR3,DNA,V,J,D,size
CASGYRGPYNEQFF,TGCGCCAGCGGCTACAGGGGTCCCTACAATGAGCAGTTCTTC,TRBV4-3,TRBJ2-1,TRBD1,NA
CASSLAGPHTGELFF,TGTGCCAGCAGCTTAGCGGGCCCTCACACCGGGGAGCTGTTTTTT,TRBV7-6,TRBJ2-2,NA,NA
CAISDSGQTEAFF,TGTGCCATCAGTGACTCTGGGCAGACTGAAGCTTTCTTT,TRBV10-3,TRBJ1-1,NA,NA
CASTKDSYGYTF,TGTGCCAGCACCAAGGACAGCTATGGCTACACCTTC,TRBV28,TRBJ1-2,NA,once
CASSSQGRRTF,TGTGCCAGCAGTTCTCAGGGACGGAGAACCTTC,TRBV28,TRBJ1-2,NA,NA
CASRYTFMNIQYF,TGTGCCAGCAGGTACACGTTTATGAACATTCAGTACTTC,TRBV28,TRBJ2-4,NA,NA
CASSFGALTYEQYF,TGTGCCAGCAGCTTCGGGGCGCTAACCTACGAGCAGTACTTC,TRBV5-6,TRBJ2-7,NA,NA
CASSRTGNTDTQYF,TGTGCCAGCAGCCGGACAGGGAACACAGATACGCAGTATTTT,TRBV7-8,TRBJ2-3,TRBD1,NA
CASSPTGQVHSPLHF,TGTGCCAGCAGCCCCACGGGACAGGTCCATTCACCCCTCCACTTT,TRBV7-2,TRBJ1-6,TRBD1,NA
CASSIFGPAGGGKAQHF,TGTGCCAGTAGTATTTTTGGGCCAGCCGGGGGTGGTAAGGCCCAGCATTTT,TRBV19,TRBJ1-5,NA,NA
CASSLGGAGTGELFF,TGTGCCAGCAGTCTCGGCGGGGCCGGCACCGGGGAGCTGTTTTTT,TRBV6-5,TRBJ2-2,NA,NA
CASSTSGGLSEQYF,TGTGCCAGCAGTACTAGCGGGGGATTGAGCGAGCAGTACTTC,TRBV6-5,TRBJ2-7,TRBD2,NA
CASSPLAGGPDTQYF,TGTGCCAGTAGTCCCCTAGCGGGAGGGCCAGATACGCAGTATTTT,TRBV19,TRBJ2-3,TRBD2,NA
CASSPGLELYEQYF,TGTGCCAGCTCACCGGGACTAGAGCTCTACGAGCAGTACTTC,TRBV18,TRBJ2-7,TRBD2,once
CASSLGDRGDQPQHF,TGCGCCAGCAGCTTGGGGGACAGGGGGGATCAGCCCCAGCATTTT,TRBV5-1,TRBJ1-5,TRBD1,NA
CASSLGGAGYTF,TGTGCCAGCAGCTTAGGAGGGGCGGGCTACACCTTC,TRBV7-9,TRBJ1-2,NA,once
CAISPGGNSGNTIYF,TGTGCCATCAGTCCAGGGGGGAACTCTGGAAACACCATATATTTT,TRBV10-3,TRBJ1-3,TRBD1,NA
CASSLIDREETQYF,TGTGCCAGCAGTTTAATCGACAGGGAAGAGACCCAGTACTTC,TRBV27,TRBJ2-5,TRBD1,NA
CASSLGLPSGANVLTF,TGCGCCAGCAGCTTAGGGTTGCCCTCTGGGGCCAACGTCCTGACTTTC,TRBV5-1,TRBJ2-6,NA,NA
CASTQEAHTDTQYF,TGTGCCAGCACTCAGGAGGCTCACACAGATACGCAGTATTTT,TRBV2,TRBJ2-3,NA,few